This T cell receptor beta chain stems from a study of T cell responses to AZD1222 COVID-19 vaccine. Points from the study as a whole: The study found Spike-specific TCR breadth and depth rose after two AZD1222 doses. Along spike, vaccine-associated CD4 TCRs were found throughout, with dominance at 160-218 and 743-854. White British donors predominated, females outnumbered males, and clonal diversity was possibly underestimated.

The CDR3 is 16 residues long. Germline CDR1 is SNHLY and CDR2 is FYNNEI. The V and J ends lost 0 bases and 6 bases respectively, with 17 bases between them. The protocol was immunoSEQ multiplex PCR, while the TCRdb copy is restricted to in-frame clones and leaves out a portion. The sample lists around 140,000 clones; more than 85% were seen once. Combined were second doses at about 4 or about 12 weeks. As for this clone: Its antigen is as yet unknown.

This TCR was sampled from an adult who received the AZD1222 COVID-19 vaccine. V and J are TRBV2 and TRBJ1-2, with D possibly matching TRBD1 (6 bases). The specimen comprised peripheral blood, sampled 28 days after the second AZD1222 dose. The CDR3 DNA is TGTGCCAGCAGTGAAGCGTGGCACAGGGTAGTCAATGGCTACACCTTC. Protein: CASSEAWHRVVNGYTF.